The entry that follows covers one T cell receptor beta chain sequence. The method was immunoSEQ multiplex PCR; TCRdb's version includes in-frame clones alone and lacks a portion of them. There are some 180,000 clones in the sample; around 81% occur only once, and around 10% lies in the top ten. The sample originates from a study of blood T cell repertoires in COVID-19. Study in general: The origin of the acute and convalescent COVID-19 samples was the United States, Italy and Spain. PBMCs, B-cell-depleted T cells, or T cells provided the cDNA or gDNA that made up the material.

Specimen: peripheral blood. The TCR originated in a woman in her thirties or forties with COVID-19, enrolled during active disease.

The CDR3 DNA sequence: TGCAGCGCCGGGACGGTAGCGGGAGGGCCTGAGCAGTTCTTC. It encodes CSAGTVAGGPEQFF. The chain carries TRBV29-1 and TRBJ2-1, with TRBD2 identical over 11 bases. V shed 7 bases, J shed 9 bases, and the junction held 11 bases outside the gene matches. The CDR3 has 14 residues. Germline V gene lookup returns CDR1 SQVTM and CDR2 ANQGSEA.